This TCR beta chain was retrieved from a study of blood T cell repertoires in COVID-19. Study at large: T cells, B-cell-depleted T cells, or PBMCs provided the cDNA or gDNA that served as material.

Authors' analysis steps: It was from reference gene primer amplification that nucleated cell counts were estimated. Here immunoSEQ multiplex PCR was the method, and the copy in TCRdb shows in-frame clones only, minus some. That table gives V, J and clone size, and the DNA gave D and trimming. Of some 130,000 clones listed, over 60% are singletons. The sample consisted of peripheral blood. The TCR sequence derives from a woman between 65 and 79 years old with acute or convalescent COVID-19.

CDR3 in DNA: TGCGCCAGCAGCCCTGTAGCGGGAGGGATCACAGATACGCAGTATTTT. This encodes CASSPVAGGITDTQYF. The J gene is TRBJ2-3, the V gene TRBV5-1; TRBD2 agrees at 11 bases. CDR3 length equals 16 residues. V was clipped by 4 bases and J by 2 bases; unmatched bases: 6. CDR1 is SGHRS and CDR2 is YFSETQ in the germline V gene.